This TCR beta chain was recovered during a study of beta chain features in type 1 diabetes. The isolated RNA, all of it, was reverse transcribed, so expressed TCRB transcripts were what got sequenced. The repertoire was sequenced with immunoSEQ multiplex PCR; TCRdb's copy has only in-frame clones and lacks some. This table holds around 340,000 clones, roughly a fifth found once. Between the trimmed V and J ends, which lost 0 bases and 3 bases, there was a span of 3 bases. The germline CDR1 and CDR2 sequences are SGHAT and FQNNGV. The length of the CDR3 is 13 residues. The material sequenced was naive CD4+ T cells from blood. This chain uses TRBV11-2 with TRBJ1-5, with D unclear. This TCR was sampled from a woman younger than 30 in good health. The CDR3 here is CASSLDYNQPQHF. CDR3 bases: TGTGCCAGCAGCTTAGACTACAATCAGCCCCAGCATTTT.